A single sample gave rise to the 14 T cell receptor beta chains below, sequenced in a study of T cell responses to AZD1222 COVID-19 vaccine. Sequencing was performed with immunoSEQ multiplex PCR; in TCRdb, only in-frame clones are kept and a portion is missing. The sample carries approximately 160,000 clones, about 92% recorded once. This material consisted of peripheral blood, taken on day 0 of AZD1222 vaccination. The receptors derive from an adult in good health.

The chain joins TRBV4-3 to TRBJ1-5; tentatively, D is TRBD1 (5 bases). Germline assignment: CDR1 LGHNA and CDR2 YSLEER. The CDR3 consists of 14 residues. Trimming pared 1 base from V and 6 bases from J, leaving 10 bases between. CDR3 in amino acids: CASSQVGGVQPQHF. CDR3 bases: TGCGCCAGCAGCCAAGTGGGGGGGGTTCAGCCCCAGCATTTT.

This chain uses TRBV5-1 with TRBJ1-6; TRBD1 aligns across 7 bases. The junction had 7 bases not matched to a gene; V was cut back by 0 bases and J by 7 bases. CDR1 and CDR2 from the germline V gene are SGHRS and YFSETQ. The CDR3 is 16 amino acids. DNA for the CDR3: TGCGCCAGCAGCTTGGCGTTACAGGGGCCAAATTCACCCCTCCACTTT. Its protein product is CASSLALQGPNSPLHF. The full variable domain, in which reference TRBV5-1 and TRBJ1-6 provide the parts outside the CDR3, is KAGVTQTPRYLIKTRGQQVTLSCSPISGHRSVSWYQQTPGQGLQFLFEYFSETQRNKGNFPGRFSGRQFSNSRSEMNVSTLELGDSALYLCASSLALQGPNSPLHFGNGTRLTVT.

V is TRBV20-1 and J is TRBJ1-2, with D possibly matching TRBD1 (5 bases). Per germline, CDR1 DFQATT and CDR2 SNEGSKA (reference sequence). The CDR3 extends over 11 amino acids. The V gene lost 3 bases and the J gene lost 6 bases, with 8 bases spanning the gap. For the CDR3, the DNA is TGCAGTGCTAGTCTGGGGCATGGCTACACCTTC. This encodes CSASLGHGYTF.

The table lists this clone with a count of one. The chain joins TRBV7-2 to TRBJ2-1, with 9 nucleotides matching TRBD1. Germline values: CDR1 SGHTA, CDR2 FQGNSA. This CDR3 region has 15 residues. The trim removed 5 bases at V and 4 bases at J, leaving 6 bases unmatched. The CDR3 loop reads CASSPWTGEYNEQFF. CDR3 nucleotides: TGTGCCAGCAGCCCCTGGACAGGGGAATACAATGAGCAGTTCTTC.

This chain links TRBV2 with TRBJ2-3, with 10 bases matching TRBD2. The germline CDR1 and CDR2 sequences are SNHLY and FYNNEI. CDR3 length equals 16 residues. After removal of 8 bases from V and 6 bases from J, the junction contained 14 bases not matched to a gene. As DNA, the CDR3 is TGTGCCAGCTCCCGAGGCTCGGGACTAGCGCGGGATACGCAGTATTTT. Amino acids: CASSRGSGLARDTQYF.

The chain has TRBV4-1 and TRBJ1-1; no clear D. The CDR3 is 14 amino acids. Germline CDR1 MGHRA, CDR2 YSYEKL. V was clipped by 1 base and J by 1 base, with 7 bases between them. This CDR3 reads CASSQGHKNTEAFF. In DNA, the CDR3 is TGCGCCAGCAGCCAAGGGCACAAGAACACTGAAGCTTTCTTT.

The chain uses TRBV7-6 and TRBJ1-6; a weak D match, TRBD1 (6 bases). CDR3 length: 15 amino acids. Germline V gene sequence: CDR1 SGHVS, CDR2 FNYEAQ. Trimming cost V 5 bases and J 9 bases, with 17 bases left between them. The CDR3 region is CASSPGEQGSSPLHF. The CDR3 DNA sequence: TGTGCCAGCAGCCCCGGGGAACAGGGAAGTTCACCCCTCCACTTT.

On this clone itself: This specimen includes other DNA sequences encoding the same CDR3. This chain links TRBV30 with TRBJ1-5; TRBD1 is a possible D gene (6 bases). V was clipped by 0 bases and J by 4 bases, with 7 bases between them. This CDR3 is 13 amino acids long. The germline V gene has CDR1 GTSNPN and CDR2 SVGIG (reference sequence). The CDR3 here is CAWSVQGNQPQHF. CDR3 nucleotides: TGTGCCTGGAGTGTACAGGGAAATCAGCCCCAGCATTTT.

This rearrangement joins TRBV18 to TRBJ1-1, with TRBD1 matching over 8 bases. This CDR3 has 16 residues. With V trimmed by 3 bases and J by 1 base, 7 bases remained unmatched. CDR1 and CDR2 from the germline V gene are KGHSH and LQKENI. The DNA for the CDR3 is TGTGCCAGCTCACCTTCCGAAGGACAGGGGAACACTGAAGCTTTCTTT. Translation: CASSPSEGQGNTEAFF.

The chain joins TRBV20-1 to TRBJ2-5, with 12 bases aligning to TRBD2. Germline V gene lookup returns CDR1 DFQATT and CDR2 SNEGSKA (reference sequence). This CDR3 contains 17 residues. Germline trimming cut 3 bases from V and 3 bases from J; bases unmatched to any gene: 11. CDR3 DNA sequence: TGCAGTGCTAGTAGGAGCCTAGCGGGGGGGCTTAAAGAGACCCAGTACTTC. It translates to CSASRSLAGGLKETQYF.

The chain joins TRBV5-1 to TRBJ2-2; D may be TRBD1 or TRBD2 (6 bases each). This CDR3 spans 15 amino acids. V was pared by 4 bases and J by 5 bases, with 15 bases between. CDR1 and CDR2 (germline): SGHRS, YFSETQ. The DNA of the CDR3 is TGCGCCAGCAGCCCGGAGGGGGGCGGAACCGGGGAGCTGTTTTTT. Encoded protein: CASSPEGGGTGELFF.

The chain uses TRBV27 and TRBJ1-1; 8 bases are shared with TRBD1. The trim removed 6 bases at V and 0 bases at J, leaving 15 bases unmatched. The germline gives CDR1 MNHEY, CDR2 SMNVEV (reference sequence). This CDR3 contains 18 residues. In DNA form, the CDR3 reads TGTGCCAGCAGCCGCAGGGCCGGGACAGGCCAATTGAACACTGAAGCTTTCTTT. Its protein is CASSRRAGTGQLNTEAFF.

This chain uses TRBV7-8 with TRBJ1-2; 11 nucleotides agree with TRBD1. The germline V gene encodes CDR1 SGHVS and CDR2 FQNEAQ. The CDR3 is 16 residues long. The junction had 9 bases not matched to a gene; V was cut back by 5 bases and J by 4 bases. CDR3: CASSPRGQGGGYGYTF. The CDR3 coding sequence is TGTGCCAGCAGCCCCCGGGGACAGGGGGGGGGCTATGGCTACACCTTC. The full variable domain, in which reference TRBV7-8 and TRBJ1-2 provide the parts outside the CDR3, is GAGVSQSPRYKVAKRGQDVALRCDPISGHVSLFWYQQALGQGPEFLTYFQNEAQLDKSGLPSDRFFAERPEGSVSTLKIQRTQQEDSAVYLCASSPRGQGGGYGYTFGSGTRLTVV.

The chain links TRBV3-1 (or the pseudogene TRBV3-2) to TRBJ1-5; the D is unclear. The CDR3 runs to 17 residues. CDR1 and CDR2 (germline): LGHDT, YNNKEL (reference sequence). V gave up 2 bases and J gave up 2 bases, with 16 bases separating them. DNA of the CDR3: TGTGCCAGCAGCCAATCCAAAGGCGGCGCACGCAATCAGCCCCAGCATTTT. The encoded protein is CASSQSKGGARNQPQHF.